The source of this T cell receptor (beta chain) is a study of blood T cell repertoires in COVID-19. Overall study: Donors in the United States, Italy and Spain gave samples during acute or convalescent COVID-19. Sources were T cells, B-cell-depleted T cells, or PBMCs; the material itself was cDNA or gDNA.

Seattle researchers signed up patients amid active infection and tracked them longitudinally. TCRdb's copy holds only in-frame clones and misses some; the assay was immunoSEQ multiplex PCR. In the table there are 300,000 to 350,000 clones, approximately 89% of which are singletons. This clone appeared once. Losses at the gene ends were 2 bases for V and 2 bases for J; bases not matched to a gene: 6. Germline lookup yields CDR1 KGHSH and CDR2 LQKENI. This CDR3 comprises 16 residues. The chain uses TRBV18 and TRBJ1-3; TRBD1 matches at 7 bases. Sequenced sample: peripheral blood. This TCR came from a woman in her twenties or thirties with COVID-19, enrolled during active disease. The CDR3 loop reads CASSPRQGEAGNTIYF. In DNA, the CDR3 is TGTGCCAGCTCACCAAGACAGGGAGAGGCTGGAAACACCATATATTTT. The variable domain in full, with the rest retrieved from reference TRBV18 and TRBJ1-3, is NAGVMQNPRHLVRRRGQEARLRCSPMKGHSHVYWYRQLPEEGLKFMVYLQKENIIDESGMPKERFSAEFPKEGPSILRIQQVVRGDSAAYFCASSPRQGEAGNTIYFGEGSWLTVV.